This T cell receptor beta chain came from a study of cytomegalovirus exposure and HLA in healthy donors (dated 2017 in TCRdb). Background on the whole study: An earlier analysis of roughly 500 of the donors reported 276 Gb of sequence data and 95 million to 140 million unique TCR beta sequences obtained from around 170 million T cells. On average, roughly 250,000 unique TCR beta nucleotide sequences were sequenced per donor among a few hundred genotyped donors of the cohort, with around 19% of those sequences being non-productive. HLA typing included class I and class II loci at four-digit resolution. The study profiled the T cell repertoires of 550 to 700 subjects by immunosequencing and related them to cytomegalovirus serostatus. Because of strong linkage in the cohort, roughly five DR-DQ haplotypes were treated as single units for association and clustering. High-throughput TCR immunosequencing, statistical association of individual TCRs with disease status, and machine learning were combined to predict cytomegalovirus infection status. Of the approximately 400 genotyped donors, 75% to 85% were placed in the genetic ancestry cluster associated with self-reported Caucasian donors. A later genetic analysis took genome-wide SNP genotypes for about three fifths of the roughly 670 donors and used that subset as a discovery cohort. The study aimed to test whether signatures of past pathogen exposure could be identified by cataloging public T cell receptors. Every discovery cohort repertoire had been produced on one sequencing platform. The number of donors typed differed by locus, with 629-630 for A, B, C, DRB1 and DQB1, roughly 520 for DQA1, over 600 for DPA1, and roughly 450 for DPB1. Donor age, sex, ethnicity and CMV serostatus were compiled together with the repertoire data. In an earlier analysis of 550 to 700 of the donors, high-throughput TCR beta sequencing was used to judge whether each TCR beta V gene segment behaved as functional or pseudogenic. Rather than using new phenotypic data, the later analysis identified candidate immune exposures from TCR beta sequences and from how often those sequences occurred across donors. Besides the first cohort of 666 subjects, a separate validation cohort made up of 90 to 150 different subjects was used. About 300 gigabases of sequencing data and 78 million or so unique TCR sequences were included in an early release covering under 650 HLA-typed donors. A later analysis re-analyzed previously published TCR beta repertoires from 650 to 800 donors and added high-resolution HLA genotyping to study TCR occurrence patterns. Paper-wide results and their limitations: In this cohort, only TCR beta chains were sequenced, and detectable features were limited by the absence of alpha or paired-chain data. Most TCR sequences were seen in very few donors, while some public TCRs were found in many individuals. Compared with the approximately 710-donor mean, donors in an Asian-associated ancestry cluster had fewer N-insertions in productive TCRs, according to a later genetic analysis. The sequencing pipeline was judged likely to have produced a cluster of highly shared sequence variants as a technical artifact. Because HLA typing was missing for some donors at each locus, association tests included only the typed subset. In a later analysis, several top co-occurrence clusters were reported to appear linked to parvovirus B19, influenza, CMV and Epstein-Barr virus. Broadly in line with IMGT annotations, most TCR beta V segments showed up in productive rearrangements about 87% or about 30% of the time in an earlier analysis of approximately 640 of the donors. When HLA alleles, especially DR and DQ, strongly co-occurred, attributing TCR associations to individual alleles was difficult. Correlated functional status among segregating V segments might reflect linkage disequilibrium, but an unknown experimental factor could not be ruled out. Sequencing depth was assumed to be roughly uniform across donors in the presence/absence analyses, though that assumption may not hold. Immune exposure information for the cohort was limited to CMV serostatus. According to a later analysis, TCR association rates differed among HLA loci, with DRB1 alleles showing the most associated TCRs and HLA-C alleles showing the fewest. At a false discovery rate of 0.05, a later analysis linked around 15,000 TCR beta sequences to specific HLA alleles. V-gene and J-gene trimming of TCR beta chains was associated with a missense DCLRE1C variant in a later genetic analysis, and the association was replicated in an independent cohort. A further reported finding was that TCR beta sequences accurately predicted the HLA-A and HLA-B alleles for most subjects in the first cohort. Three of the identified cytomegalovirus-associated TCR beta chains were confirmed in vitro to be specific for cytomegalovirus antigens. According to a later analysis, most CMV-associated TCR beta chains appeared to be HLA-restricted, and the HLA associations seemed to be driven largely by CMV exposure. The study gave a list of around 170 TCR beta chains associated with cytomegalovirus. The authors suggested that the approach could potentially be extended to other disease states and immunological phenotypes. Compared with equally common non-associated chains, HLA-associated TCR beta chains in a later analysis were more clonally expanded and had lower generation probabilities. Approximately 16 rarely observed V segments, including chromosome 9 orphons, were excluded from the earlier analysis of almost 600 of the donors because counts were too low. Cytomegalovirus status was reported to be diagnosed by the classifier with high specificity and sensitivity in both the original and validation cohorts.

Library construction relied on the immunoSEQ multiplex PCR assay. For the multiplex PCR, a mixture combining 60 forward primers for TCR Vbeta segments and 13 reverse primers for TCR Jbeta segments was used. A multiplex PCR assay on genomic DNA amplified the CDR3 region of rearranged TCR beta genes. The amplified TCR beta libraries were sequenced on the Illumina HiSeq System as 87-base-pair reads. As for the authors' bioinformatics: Across the 670 or so repertoires, a later analysis counted tens of millions of unique TCR beta chains, 9 million to 14 million of which were shared by at least two donors. Raw reads were error-corrected and collapsed into unique sequences by a nearest-neighbor algorithm in which closely related sequences were merged to remove PCR and sequencing errors. To assign V, D and J gene segments, CDR3 sequences were aligned to IMGT reference sequences. Each retained sequence needed at least a six-nucleotide match to both a V gene segment and a J gene segment. Rearrangements were called productive when the CDR3 lacked stop codons and stayed in frame with V and J; all others were non-productive. Following IMGT convention, CDR3 was defined as the stretch from the second conserved V-encoded cysteine to the conserved J-encoded phenylalanine. The earlier analysis of approximately 500 of the donors excluded sequences that lacked an unambiguous match to a single V gene segment. An earlier analysis of a few hundred of the donors called V segments functional above 56.7% productive rearrangements and segregating when the between-donor standard deviation exceeded 5%. A statistical classification framework was built for diagnosing cytomegalovirus status from the catalog of TCR beta chain sequences. In a later analysis, V and J genes were assigned by comparing TCR nucleotide sequences against IMGT/GENE-DB human TR gene sequences. The TCRdist pipeline was used in a later analysis to assign CDR3 sequences and most-parsimonious VDJ recombination scenarios. A later analysis defined each TCR beta chain by its CDR3 amino acid sequence plus V-gene family, and excluded reads lacking a unique V-gene family. In a later analysis, 550 to 650 highly shared, low-generation-probability nucleotide sequences were removed to address suspected cross-contamination and a sequencing artifact. A later analysis calculated a clonal expansion index for each public chain from normalized within-repertoire ranks of inferred template counts. A later analysis computed generation probabilities with a VDJ recombination model fitted to out-of-frame rearrangements, and checked the results against IGoR. In a later analysis, TCR-TCR, TCR-HLA and TCR-CMV co-occurrence was scored with hypergeometric tests, and a repertoire-size bias correction was applied to TCR pairs. A later analysis estimated false discovery rates by permuting HLA or CMV assignments 20 times. In a later analysis, co-occurring TCRs were grouped with DBSCAN, and TCRdist sequence similarity was added when clustering was performed within HLA-allele-positive subsets. Repertoires with fewer than 30,000 or more than 120,000 public chains were left out of co-occurrence clustering, as were four to six repertoires with anomalous nucleotide sharing. Entries here come from immuneACCESS through TCRdb and include only in-frame sequences with V and J called. Some clones fail to appear in such tables; in the studies checked, an unresolved V gene covers under half of the shortfall, and the cause of the remainder is unknown. D and trimming were read from the DNA, whereas the V and J calls and clone size are those reported in that table. The sample table records 87,000 or so clones; 60% to 85% of these occur just once. 4.5% to 5% of the sample lies in the top ten.

The cohort was made up of 666 healthy bone marrow donors. At the time of sampling, every cohort member was nominally healthy, though immune exposures that went unrecorded were likely present. The donor tested CMV seronegative, placing the donor among the 350 or so seronegative members of the cohort. A peripheral blood sample was collected from each donor, and TCR beta sequencing was performed on peripheral blood mononuclear cells. The Qiagen DNeasy Blood Extraction Kit was used to extract genomic DNA from the blood cell samples. About this clone: Its binding antigen is unknown. One base away there is no much larger clone; base qualities are not given.

Sequenced input: PBMCs. The clonotype comes from a middle-aged woman in good health and CMV-seronegative.

The nucleotide sequence is TGTGCCAGCAGTTTCTCGAACACCGGGGAGCTGTTTTTT. This is translated as CASSFSNTGELFF. This sequence uses TRBV27 and TRBJ2-2; there is no confident call for the D gene. For CDR1 and CDR2, the germline V gene (reference sequence) lists MNHEY and SMNVEV. At the junction V is shortened by 3 bases and J by 0 bases, with 2 bases in between. The CDR3 measures 13 amino acids from cysteine to phenylalanine. Here the CDR3 DNA is all that survives: 39 bases in frame from base 1.